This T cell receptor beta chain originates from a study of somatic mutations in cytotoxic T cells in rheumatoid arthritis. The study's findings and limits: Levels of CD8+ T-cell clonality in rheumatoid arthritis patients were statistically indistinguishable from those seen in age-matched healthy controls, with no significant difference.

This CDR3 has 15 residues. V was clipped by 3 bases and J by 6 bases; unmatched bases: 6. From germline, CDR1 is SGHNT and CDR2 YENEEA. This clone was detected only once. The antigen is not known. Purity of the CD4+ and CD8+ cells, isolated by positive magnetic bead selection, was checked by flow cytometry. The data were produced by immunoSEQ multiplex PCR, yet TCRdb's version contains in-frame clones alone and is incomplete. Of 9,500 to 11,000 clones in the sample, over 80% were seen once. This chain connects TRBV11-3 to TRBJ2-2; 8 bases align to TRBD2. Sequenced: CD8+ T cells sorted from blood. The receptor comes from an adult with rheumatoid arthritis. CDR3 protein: CASSFRSSGPGELFF. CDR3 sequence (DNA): TGTGCCAGCAGCTTTCGGTCTAGCGGGCCCGGGGAGCTGTTTTTT.